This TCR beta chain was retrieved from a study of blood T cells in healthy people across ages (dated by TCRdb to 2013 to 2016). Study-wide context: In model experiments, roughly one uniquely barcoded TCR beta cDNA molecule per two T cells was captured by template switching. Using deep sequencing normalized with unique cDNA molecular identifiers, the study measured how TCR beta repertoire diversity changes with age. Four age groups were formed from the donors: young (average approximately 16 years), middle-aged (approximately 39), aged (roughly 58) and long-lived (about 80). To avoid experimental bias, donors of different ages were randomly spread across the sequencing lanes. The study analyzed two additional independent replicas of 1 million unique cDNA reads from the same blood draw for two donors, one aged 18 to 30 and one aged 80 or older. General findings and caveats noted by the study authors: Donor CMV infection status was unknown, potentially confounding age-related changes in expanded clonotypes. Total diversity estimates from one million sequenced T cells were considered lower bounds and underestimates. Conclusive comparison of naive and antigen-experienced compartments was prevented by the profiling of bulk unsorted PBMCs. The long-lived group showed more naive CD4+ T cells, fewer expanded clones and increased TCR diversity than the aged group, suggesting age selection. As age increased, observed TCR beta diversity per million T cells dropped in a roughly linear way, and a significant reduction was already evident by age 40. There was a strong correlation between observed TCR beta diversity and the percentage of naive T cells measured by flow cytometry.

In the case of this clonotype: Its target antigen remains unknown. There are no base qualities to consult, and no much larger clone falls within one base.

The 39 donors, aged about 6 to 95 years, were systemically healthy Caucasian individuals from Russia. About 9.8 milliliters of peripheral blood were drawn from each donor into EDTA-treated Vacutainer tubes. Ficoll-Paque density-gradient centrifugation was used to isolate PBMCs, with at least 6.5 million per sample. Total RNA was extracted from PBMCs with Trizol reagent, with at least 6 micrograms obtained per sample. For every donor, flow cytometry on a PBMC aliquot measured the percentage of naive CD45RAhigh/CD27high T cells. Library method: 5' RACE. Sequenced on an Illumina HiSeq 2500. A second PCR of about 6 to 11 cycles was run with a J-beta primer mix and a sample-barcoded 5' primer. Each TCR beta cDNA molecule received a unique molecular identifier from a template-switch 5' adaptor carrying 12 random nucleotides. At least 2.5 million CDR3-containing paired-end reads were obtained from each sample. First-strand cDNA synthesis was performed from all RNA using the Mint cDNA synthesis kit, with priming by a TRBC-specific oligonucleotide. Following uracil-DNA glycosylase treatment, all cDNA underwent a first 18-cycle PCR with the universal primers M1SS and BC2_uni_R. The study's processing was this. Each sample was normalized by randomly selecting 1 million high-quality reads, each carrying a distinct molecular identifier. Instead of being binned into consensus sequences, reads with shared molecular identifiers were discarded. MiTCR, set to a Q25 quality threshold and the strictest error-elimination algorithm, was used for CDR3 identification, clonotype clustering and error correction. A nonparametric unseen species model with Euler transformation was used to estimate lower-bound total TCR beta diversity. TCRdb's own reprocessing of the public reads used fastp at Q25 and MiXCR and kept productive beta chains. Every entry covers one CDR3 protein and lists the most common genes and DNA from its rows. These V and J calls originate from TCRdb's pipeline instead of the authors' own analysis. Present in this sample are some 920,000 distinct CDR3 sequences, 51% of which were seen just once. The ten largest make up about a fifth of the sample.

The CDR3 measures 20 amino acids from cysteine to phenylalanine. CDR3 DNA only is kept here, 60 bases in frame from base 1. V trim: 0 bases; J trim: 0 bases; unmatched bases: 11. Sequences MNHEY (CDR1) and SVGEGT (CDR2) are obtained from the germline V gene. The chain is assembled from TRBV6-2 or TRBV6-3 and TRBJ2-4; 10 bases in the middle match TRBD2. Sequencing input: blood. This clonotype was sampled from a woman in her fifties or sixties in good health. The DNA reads TGTGCCAGCAGTTACTCCCGGTCCAAGCGGGAGGGAATAGCCAAAAACATTCAGTACTTC. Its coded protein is CASSYSRSKREGIAKNIQYF.